This is a list of T cell receptor beta chains from one sample in a study of preoperative IRX-2 immunotherapy in early breast cancer. Using immunoSEQ multiplex PCR, the repertoire was profiled, and TCRdb retains in-frame clones only, with some absent. The sample records tens of thousands of clones, roughly four fifths being singletons. The sequencing used lymph node tissue, collected after IRX-2 immunotherapy. The receptor source for this set is a human donor with breast cancer. Both conserved end residues are trimmed from each CDR3. Fields, in order: J gene, clone size, V gene, CDR3 protein. Clone size appears in some rows only: once, few, many, or a class for an expanded clone.

J gene: TRBJ1-3; clone size: .; V gene: TRBV5-1; CDR3 protein: ASSNGALRGNLGGNTIY
J gene: TRBJ2-5; clone size: few; V gene: TRBV6-8; CDR3 protein: ASRPVYGGYQETQY
J gene: TRBJ1-2; clone size: few; V gene: TRBV6-8; CDR3 protein: ASRNAGYGYT
J gene: TRBJ1-4; clone size: few; V gene: TRBV11-3; CDR3 protein: ASSFGSASVNEKLF
J gene: TRBJ1-2; clone size: .; V gene: TRBV5-1; CDR3 protein: ASSSDPGTARGYT
J gene: TRBJ2-7; clone size: once; V gene: TRBV7-1; CDR3 protein: ASNDRTSYEQY
J gene: TRBJ1-3; clone size: .; V gene: TRBV6-7; CDR3 protein: ASSSGGSGNTIY
J gene: TRBJ1-6; clone size: .; V gene: TRBV16; CDR3 protein: ASSRDRNSPLH
J gene: TRBJ1-5; clone size: once; V gene: TRBV19; CDR3 protein: ASSDNRDRQNQPQH
J gene: TRBJ1-5; clone size: .; V gene: TRBV6-7; CDR3 protein: ASSYAAGAHQPQH
J gene: TRBJ1-6; clone size: .; V gene: TRBV6-8; CDR3 protein: ASSYSGGSTNTLH
J gene: TRBJ2-4; clone size: .; V gene: TRBV30; CDR3 protein: AWSVQDIQY
J gene: TRBJ1-2; clone size: .; V gene: TRBV11-3; CDR3 protein: ASSLNAAGGNYGYT
J gene: TRBJ2-1; clone size: .; V gene: TRBV7-1; CDR3 protein: ASSVSNRDNEQF
J gene: TRBJ2-5; clone size: .; V gene: TRBV28; CDR3 protein: ASKRIILQETQY
J gene: TRBJ2-5; clone size: .; V gene: TRBV6-8; CDR3 protein: ASSWTSGGQAGETQY
J gene: TRBJ2-7; clone size: .; V gene: TRBV19; CDR3 protein: ASSNPPTGSLNEQY
J gene: TRBJ2-7; clone size: .; V gene: TRBV18; CDR3 protein: ASSIGGGYEQY
J gene: TRBJ2-5; clone size: .; V gene: TRBV11-3; CDR3 protein: ASSSRTGGETQY
J gene: TRBJ1-2; clone size: .; V gene: TRBV19; CDR3 protein: ASSMVPGVIYGYT
J gene: TRBJ2-3; clone size: .; V gene: TRBV6-8; CDR3 protein: ASSVDSGATDTQY
J gene: TRBJ2-5; clone size: .; V gene: TRBV6-8; CDR3 protein: ASSYAGMEGSNQY
J gene: TRBJ1-2; clone size: once; V gene: TRBV28; CDR3 protein: ASREVPGQGDYGYT
J gene: TRBJ1-6; clone size: .; V gene: TRBV1; CDR3 protein: ASSIIWKASYNSPLH
J gene: TRBJ1-4; clone size: few; V gene: TRBV11-3; CDR3 protein: ASSATGPNEKLF
J gene: TRBJ1-1; clone size: .; V gene: TRBV5-1; CDR3 protein: ASSSTGYNTEAF
J gene: TRBJ1-1; clone size: .; V gene: TRBV6-8; CDR3 protein: ASSYAGGATEAF